The next 27 T cell receptor beta chains were all read from a single sample in a study of human T cells and chemical hapten exposure. A single record per CDR3 protein comes from TCRdb applying MiXCR to the RACE reads. The sample consists of 300,000 to 450,000 distinct CDR3 sequences, roughly 5.3% of them appearing once. Time point of the sample: pre-sensitization, week 0. This sample's treatment: therapeutic diphenylcyclopropenone sensitization with weekly scalp DPC. Here the sequenced sample was whole blood, taken in connection with sensitization to the hapten diphenylcyclopropenone (DPC). The receptor set was obtained from a woman aged 45 to 65 with alopecia areata. Some clones in this sample may be carry-over from other donors' samples.

This clonotype was observed at least ten times. The rearrangement joins TRBV29-1 to TRBJ1-1; 8 positions agree with TRBD1. Trimming took 4 bases from V and 5 from J; bases not matched to a gene: 3. From germline, CDR1 is SQVTM and CDR2 ANQGSEA. This CDR3 has 12 residues. The CDR3 nucleotides read TGCAGCGTTGGACAGGGGAGAACTGAAGCTTTCTTT. The encoded protein is CSVGQGRTEAFF.

This clonotype was seen repeatedly, ten times or more. The CDR3 spells CASRRQGDNQPQHF. In DNA form, the CDR3 reads TGCGCCAGCAGACGACAGGGCGATAATCAGCCCCAGCATTTT. This chain uses TRBV5-1 with TRBJ1-5; 7 nucleotides line up with TRBD1. The germline CDR1 and CDR2 sequences are SGHRS and YFSETQ. The V segment lost 5 bases and the J segment 4 bases; nucleotides outside the gene matches: 6. This CDR3 spans 14 amino acids. Together with reference TRBV5-1 and TRBJ1-5, the CDR3 gives the full variable domain: KAGVTQTPRYLIKTRGQQVTLSCSPISGHRSVSWYQQTPGQGLQFLFEYFSETQRNKGNFPGRFSGRQFSNSRSEMNVSTLELGDSALYLCASRRQGDNQPQHFGDGTRLSIL.

The J gene is TRBJ2-7, the V gene TRBV2; the D gene is possibly TRBD1 (6 bases). With 5 bases removed from V and 2 bases from J, the gap between germline ends came to 16 bases. Germline V gene data show CDR1 as SNHLY and CDR2 as FYNNEI. CDR3 length equals 15 residues. The chain's CDR3 is CASSLDSRGPYEQYF. DNA for the CDR3: TGTGCCAGCAGTCTCGATAGCAGGGGCCCCTACGAGCAGTACTTC. Using reference TRBV2 and TRBJ2-7 for the parts outside the CDR3, the full variable domain is EPEVTQTPSHQVTQMGQEVILRCVPISNHLYFYWYRQILGQKVEFLVSFYNNEISEKSEIFDDQFSVERPDGSNFTLKIRSTKLEDSAMYFCASSLDSRGPYEQYFGPGTRLTVT.

This clonotype was picked up a small number of times. The V call is TRBV5-8, the J call TRBJ2-3, with a weak D call TRBD1 (5 bases). Trimming removed 0 bases from V and 3 bases from J, with 11 bases in between. This CDR3 is 15 amino acids long. Germline V gives CDR1 SGHTS, CDR2 YDEGEE. The CDR3 loop is CASSLGQSVTDTQYF. For the CDR3, the DNA is TGTGCCAGCAGCTTGGGACAGTCGGTAACAGATACGCAGTATTTT.

This chain connects TRBV5-5 to TRBJ2-3; TRBD2 aligns across 12 bases. The CDR3 runs 16 residues. Germline-derived CDR1 and CDR2 are SGHKS and YYEKEE (reference sequence). V shed 3 bases, J shed 4 bases, and the junction held 6 bases outside the gene matches. The DNA for the CDR3 is TGTGCCAGCAGCTCCGGGACTAGCGGGTGGTCAGATACGCAGTATTTT. Its protein product is CASSSGTSGWSDTQYF.

The chain couples TRBV6-5 to TRBJ2-3; D perhaps matches TRBD1 (5 bases). Germline V gene lookup returns CDR1 MNHEY and CDR2 SVGAGI. This CDR3 is 16 amino acids long. With 4 bases removed from V and 0 bases from J, the gap between germline ends came to 14 bases. CDR3 sequence (DNA): TGTGCCAGCAGTTTTAGGGGCGGAAAGAGCACAGATACGCAGTATTTT. Encoded protein: CASSFRGGKSTDTQYF.

In this sample, this clonotype turned up many times. The V and J genes are TRBV12-3 or TRBV12-4 and TRBJ2-4, with D perhaps being TRBD1 or TRBD2 (6 bases each). V lost 7 bases, J lost 1 base, and 14 bases lay in between. CDR3 length: 15 residues. CDR3 coding DNA: TGTGCCAGCACCTTGGGGGGCTCTGCCAAAAACATTCAGTACTTC. It yields the protein CASTLGGSAKNIQYF.

In this sample, this clonotype turned up many times. The chain links TRBV29-1 to TRBJ2-7; possible D gene TRBD2, 9 bases. The CDR3 runs to 18 residues. The V end lost 3 bases, the J end lost 1 base, and 25 bases lay between the germline ends. Germline V gene sequence: CDR1 SQVTM, CDR2 ANQGSEA. CDR3 loop: CSVEVSGGRTSVSYEQYF. The CDR3 DNA reads TGCAGCGTTGAGGTTTCAGGGGGCCGGACTAGCGTATCCTACGAGCAGTACTTC.

V usage is TRBV7-9 and J usage is TRBJ1-5; possibly TRBD1 for D (6 bases). V was cut by 5 bases and J by 6 bases, with 17 bases left in between. Germline V gives CDR1 SEHNR, CDR2 FQNEAQ (reference sequence). CDR3 length: 15 residues. As DNA, the CDR3 is TGTGCCAGCAGCGAAGGAATACAGGGATCTCAGCCCCAGCATTTT. It is translated as CASSEGIQGSQPQHF.

The table lists this clonotype with many counts. The chain recombines TRBV5-6 with TRBJ2-7; possible D gene TRBD2, 5 bases. Germline V lookup: CDR1 SGHDT, CDR2 YYEEEE. The V end lost 1 base, the J end lost 5 bases, and 10 bases lay between the germline ends. The CDR3 has 13 amino acids. CDR3 amino acids: CASSLRRGHEQYF. The CDR3 bases are TGTGCCAGCAGCTTGAGACGAGGGCACGAGCAGTACTTC. The full variable domain, with the rest looked up from reference TRBV5-6 and TRBJ2-7, is DAGVTQSPTHLIKTRGQQVTLRCSPKSGHDTVSWYQQALGQGPQFIFQYYEEEERQRGNFPDRFSGHQFPNYSSELNVNALLLGDSALYLCASSLRRGHEQYFGPGTRLTVT.

This clonotype came up many times. The V gene is TRBV5-6, the J gene TRBJ2-1; 7 nucleotides match TRBD1. This CDR3 region has 13 residues. The V gene end was trimmed by 4 bases and the J gene end by 7 bases; junction bases not matched to a gene: 5. The V gene's germline CDR1 is SGHDT and CDR2 YYEEEE. The CDR3, as DNA: TGTGCCAGCAGCCCTACAGGGGTTAATGAGCAGTTCTTC. It is translated as CASSPTGVNEQFF.

This clonotype was detected only a few times. This chain links TRBV6-2 or TRBV6-3 with TRBJ2-1; possible D gene TRBD2, 6 bases. Germline loops: CDR1 MNHEY, CDR2 SVGEGT. This CDR3 has 14 residues. V lost 7 bases, J lost 4 bases, and 14 bases lay in between. CDR3 sequence: CASTRRRDYNEQFF. Here the CDR3 DNA reads TGTGCCAGCACCCGAAGGAGGGATTACAATGAGCAGTTCTTC.

This clonotype was counted a few times. This chain links TRBV5-1 with TRBJ1-2, with D maybe TRBD1 (5 bases). The CDR3 covers 11 residues. Germline V lookup: CDR1 SGHRS, CDR2 YFSETQ. Trimming removed 7 bases at V and 8 bases at J, with 12 bases between. The CDR3 region has the DNA TGCGCCAGCGGAGGTGACAGCGGCTACACCTTC. Translation: CASGGDSGYTF.

This chain joins TRBV27 and TRBJ2-7; perhaps TRBD1 as D (6 bases). CDR1 and CDR2 (germline): MNHEY, SMNVEV (reference sequence). The CDR3 sequence is 17 residues long. Trimming stripped 3 bases from V and 3 bases from J, with 21 bases between. The CDR3 region is CASSFPKGPDRFYEQYF. The CDR3 nucleotides are TGTGCCAGCAGTTTCCCCAAGGGGCCGGACAGATTCTACGAGCAGTACTTC.

This clonotype has at least ten counts. CDR3 region: CASSRLAGVPEQYF. CDR3 DNA: TGTGCCAGCAGTAGACTAGCGGGAGTTCCCGAGCAGTACTTC. V usage is TRBV28 and J usage is TRBJ2-7; 12 nucleotides agree with TRBD2. Germline V gene data show CDR1 as MDHEN and CDR2 as SYDVKM. Losses at the gene ends were 5 bases for V and 6 bases for J; bases not matched to a gene: 5. CDR3 length: 14 residues.

In this sample, this clonotype turned up a few times. The chain couples TRBV12-3 or TRBV12-4 to TRBJ1-1; maybe TRBD1 (5 bases). Trimming cost V 5 bases and J 2 bases, with 18 bases left between them. The CDR3 runs 16 residues. DNA of the CDR3: TGTGCCAGCAGTCTTCCCCAGGGAAGTGGAAACACTGAAGCTTTCTTT. As protein: CASSLPQGSGNTEAFF.

This clonotype was observed a few times. The chain is built from TRBV12-5 and TRBJ1-5; the D is unclear. Trimming shortened V by 6 bases and J by 6 bases, and 6 bases separated the two germline ends. CDR3 length: 11 residues. The V gene's germline CDR1 is LGHNT and CDR2 FRNRAP. The CDR3 spells CASGTAQPQHF. The CDR3 DNA reads as TGTGCTAGTGGCACCGCTCAGCCCCAGCATTTT.

The V and J genes are TRBV12-3 or TRBV12-4 and TRBJ1-3; no reliable D call. V lost 10 bases and J lost 3, with 7 bases in between. This CDR3 region has 11 residues. CDR3 sequence (DNA): TGTGCCACCGATCGTGGAAACACCATATATTTT. Translating gives CATDRGNTIYF.

The CDR3 nucleotides read TGTGCCATCAGTGATAGCCGGACAGGGCCCTACGAGCAGTACTTC. As protein: CAISDSRTGPYEQYF. This chain joins TRBV10-3 and TRBJ2-7; TRBD1 agrees at 8 bases. This CDR3 is 15 amino acids long. The V gene's germline CDR1 is ENHRY and CDR2 SYGVKD. V dropped 3 bases and J dropped 2; count of bases not matched to a gene: 6.

This clonotype was observed at least ten times. The genes are TRBV5-6 and TRBJ1-1; D call uncertain. Germline CDR1 reads SGHDT; CDR2 reads YYEEEE. The ends were cut back, 2 bases at V and 3 bases at J, with 14 bases in the middle. The CDR3 runs 15 residues. Here the CDR3 reads CASSLKEILYTEAFF. Here the CDR3 DNA reads TGTGCCAGCAGCTTAAAAGAGATACTTTACACTGAAGCTTTCTTT.

The chain uses TRBV7-2 and TRBJ2-1; 10 bases fit TRBD2. The CDR3 totals 16 residues. J gave up 2 bases and V 2 bases, and 3 bases lay outside the gene matches. Germline lookup yields CDR1 SGHTA and CDR2 FQGNSA. The CDR3 region has the DNA TGTGCCAGCAGCTTAATTAGCGGGGGGACCTACAATGAGCAGTTCTTC. Its protein product is CASSLISGGTYNEQFF.

This clonotype was found many times. This chain connects TRBV20-1 to TRBJ2-4; a weak D match, TRBD1 (6 bases). V gave up 4 bases and J gave up 2 bases, with 21 bases separating them. The CDR3 is made up of 17 amino acids. In germline, CDR1 is DFQATT, CDR2 SNEGSKA (reference sequence). DNA of the CDR3: TGCAGTGCTACTGGGAACCAAGGGGGTTGGACCAAAAACATTCAGTACTTC. Protein sequence: CSATGNQGGWTKNIQYF.

This clonotype turned up a few times. The rearrangement joins TRBV4-2 to TRBJ1-1; D gene ambiguous. The CDR3 extends over 14 amino acids. Germline V gives CDR1 LGHNA, CDR2 YNFKEQ. V was shortened by 3 bases and J by 2 bases, with 10 bases between the two germline ends. As DNA, the CDR3 is TGTGCCAGCAGCCAGCCGCCCGGTAACACTGAAGCTTTCTTT. This codes for CASSQPPGNTEAFF.

This clonotype occurred many times. The CDR3 DNA reads as TGTGCCAGCAGGCTACAGGGAGGGGAGACCCAGTACTTC. Translated, it gives CASRLQGGETQYF. V and J are TRBV6-1 and TRBJ2-5; D perhaps matches TRBD2 (7 bases). Germline V CDR1 and CDR2: MNHNS, SASEGT. The CDR3 totals 13 residues. Deletions cut 6 bases from V and 5 bases from J, with 13 bases between.

This clonotype has a count of ten or more. The chain employs TRBV6-2 or TRBV6-3 and TRBJ2-7; maybe TRBD2 (6 bases). The CDR3 totals 16 residues. Trimming shortened V by 8 bases and J by 2 bases, and 22 bases separated the two germline ends. Looked up from germline, CDR1 is MNHEY and CDR2 is SVGEGT. CDR3 coding DNA: TGTGCCAGCCGGTTGAACCGGGCTAGCGAAACCTACGAGCAGTACTTC. Encoded protein: CASRLNRASETYEQYF.

V usage is TRBV21-1 and J usage is TRBJ2-7. TRBV21-1 is a known pseudogene. The CDR3 is 14 amino acids. The CDR3 sequence is CASSKESQHYEQYF. CDR3 sequence (DNA): TGTGCCAGCAGCAAAGAAAGTCAACACTACGAGCAGTACTTC.

There are many counts of this clonotype. This chain connects TRBV6-6 to TRBJ2-7, with no clear D. Trimming left V 6 bases short and J 5 bases short, with 8 bases between. The length of the CDR3 is 11 residues. Per germline, CDR1 MNHNY and CDR2 SVGAGI (reference sequence). The DNA for the CDR3 is TGTGCCAGCAGCTGGACGGACGAGCAGTACTTC. This translates into CASSWTDEQYF.